The T cell receptor (beta chain) described here comes from a study of low-dose radiotherapy and immunotherapy resistance in tumors. Looking at the study overall: The patients were given nivolumab 240 mg every two weeks and ipilimumab 1 mg/kg every six weeks, through an intravenous route.

Time point specified: before trial treatment. The therapy administered to donors comprised nivolumab, ipilimumab, aspirin, low-dose cyclophosphamide and low-dose radiotherapy. TCR amplification involved 20 PCR cycles with a constant-region primer and V-primer adapter. TCRdb reprocessed the reads with MiXCR, giving one entry per CDR3 protein. The repertoire holds roughly 46,000 distinct CDR3 sequences, with around 11% as singletons. The CDR3 covers 13 residues. Germline CDR1 is SGDLS and CDR2 is YYNGEE. Trimming pared 0 bases from V and 6 bases from J, leaving 10 bases between. In its sample, this clonotype was seen many times.

The origin of this receptor is a female donor with ovarian cancer. Sample: PBMCs, taken before treatment. The chain employs TRBV9 and TRBJ2-7; D is undetermined. CDR3 sequence reads: CASSVGVGFEQYF. The CDR3 DNA sequence: TGTGCCAGCAGCGTAGGCGTCGGGTTCGAGCAGTACTTC.